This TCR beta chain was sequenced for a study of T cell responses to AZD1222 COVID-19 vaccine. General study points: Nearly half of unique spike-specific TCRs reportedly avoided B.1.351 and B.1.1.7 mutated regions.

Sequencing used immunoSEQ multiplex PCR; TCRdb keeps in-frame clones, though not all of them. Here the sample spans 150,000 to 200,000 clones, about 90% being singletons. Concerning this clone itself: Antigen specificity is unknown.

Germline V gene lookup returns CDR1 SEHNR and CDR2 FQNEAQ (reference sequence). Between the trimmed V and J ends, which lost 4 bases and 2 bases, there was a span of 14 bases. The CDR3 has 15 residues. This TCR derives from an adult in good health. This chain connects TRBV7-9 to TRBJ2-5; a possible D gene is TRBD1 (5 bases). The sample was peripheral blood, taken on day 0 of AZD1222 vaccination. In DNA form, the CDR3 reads TGTGCCAGCAGCTCCCAAACAGGTTTACAAGAGACCCAGTACTTC. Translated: CASSSQTGLQETQYF.